A selection of T cell receptor beta chains follows, all from one sample in a study of blood T cell repertoires in COVID-19. Profiling relied on immunoSEQ multiplex PCR, and the TCRdb table lists in-frame clones only, not all of them. The sample contains 200,000 to 300,000 clones, approximately 91% of which appear only once. The sample taken for sequencing was peripheral blood. The receptor source for this set is a man aged 30 to 39 with COVID-19, enrolled during active disease. CDR3s include the opening cysteine and the closing phenylalanine or tryptophan. A D gene is named only where the DNA matches it firmly. For some rows the clone size is stated as once, few or many, or as a class when expanded; others skip it.

>NA|TRBV20-1|TRBJ2-7|TRBD1|11
TGCAGTGCTGACAGGGGATACGAGCAGTACTTC
CSADRGYEQYF
>NA|TRBV4-1|TRBJ1-1|NA|16
TGCGCCAGCAGCCAAGAAGGGCACAGGGCGGACACTGAAGCTTTCTTT
CASSQEGHRADTEAFF
>NA|TRBV6-4|TRBJ1-2|NA|16
TGTGCCAGGAATGAGAGCTTTCTTGAAGAAAACTATGGCTACACCTTC
CARNESFLEENYGYTF
>NA|TRBV7-9|TRBJ1-2|NA|14
TGTGCCAGCAGCTTAAGGGGCGAGGACTATGGCTACACCTTC
CASSLRGEDYGYTF
>NA|TRBV9|TRBJ2-1|NA|16
TGTGCCAGCAGCGTTCTCCAGGACACAGAAAACAATGAGCAGTTCTTC
CASSVLQDTENNEQFF
>once|TRBV6-5|TRBJ2-5|TRBD2|15
TGTGCCAGCAGCCAAAATAGCGGGGGGCAAGAGACCCAGTACTTC
CASSQNSGGQETQYF
>NA|TRBV7-9|TRBJ1-6|NA|13
TGTGCCAGCAGCTTAGATGAGGATTCACCCCTCCACTTT
CASSLDEDSPLHF
>NA|TRBV5-1|TRBJ1-4|NA|15
TGCGCCAGCAGCCCTGAAGTGGGTCGGAGAGAAAAACTGTTTTTT
CASSPEVGRREKLFF
>NA|TRBV6-6|TRBJ2-2|TRBD2|16
TGTGCCAGCAGTTTCCCCCGCGGGGGGCGCACCGGGGAGCTGTTTTTT
CASSFPRGGRTGELFF
>NA|TRBV6-5|TRBJ2-1|TRBD1|13
TGTGCCAGCAGCCGGACAGGGATCCATGAGCAGTTCTTC
CASSRTGIHEQFF
>NA|TRBV18|TRBJ1-1|TRBD1|15
TGTGCCAGCTCACTCGCCTCTACAGGGGGCACTGAAGCTTTCTTT
CASSLASTGGTEAFF
>once|TRBV6-5|TRBJ2-2|TRBD2|15
TGTGCCAGTCTAGCGGGGGCCTCGAACACCGGGGAGCTGTTTTTT
CASLAGASNTGELFF
>NA|TRBV19|TRBJ2-1|TRBD2|15
TGTGCCAGTAGTATCGGACTAGCCTTTTCCGATGAGCAGTTCTTC
CASSIGLAFSDEQFF
>NA|TRBV30|TRBJ1-2|NA|16
TGTGCCTGGAGTGTACCCCCGGGGGATAGGGGCTATGGCTACACCTTC
CAWSVPPGDRGYGYTF
>NA|TRBV14|TRBJ1-6|NA|17
TGTGCCAGCAGCCAAGATTGGGGCCCTGTCTATAATTCACCCCTCCACTTT
CASSQDWGPVYNSPLHF
>NA|TRBV2|TRBJ2-2|NA|16
TGTGCCAGCAGTGAAAAAAGAGGACTCCCAACCGGGGAGCTGTTTTTT
CASSEKRGLPTGELFF
>NA|TRBV5-4|TRBJ1-2|NA|14
TGTGCCAGCAGCTTGGTAGCGGGGGATCGAGGCTACACCTTC
CASSLVAGDRGYTF
>NA|TRBV24-1|TRBJ1-5|NA|16
TGTGCCACCAGTGATGTGCGGACAGAAAGCAATCAGCCCCAGCATTTT
CATSDVRTESNQPQHF
>NA|TRBV2|TRBJ1-5|TRBD1|15
TGTGCCAGCAGCGGGACAGCGTATAGCAATCAGCCCCAGCATTTT
CASSGTAYSNQPQHF
>NA|TRBV6-4|TRBJ1-1|NA|15
TGTGCCAGCAGTGAGAATGCAGGGGCAAGTACTGAAGCTTTCTTT
CASSENAGASTEAFF
>NA|TRBV6-4|TRBJ2-1|NA|14
TGTGCCAGCAGCTTGGGGGGACCCTACAATGAGCAGTTCTTC
CASSLGGPYNEQFF
>NA|TRBV6-6|TRBJ1-2|TRBD1|16
TGTGCCAGCAGTACGACAGGGGGAAGGGTACTCTATGGCTACACCTTC
CASSTTGGRVLYGYTF
>NA|TRBV6-6|TRBJ2-1|NA|13
TGTGCCAGCAGTTATAGAGGAGGCAATGAGCAGTTCTTC
CASSYRGGNEQFF
>NA|TRBV19|TRBJ1-2|NA|14
TGTGCCAGTAGTATTCCAGGGGAGAACTATGGCTACACCTTC
CASSIPGENYGYTF
>NA|TRBV14|TRBJ1-3|NA|14
TGTGCCAGCAGCCAAGGCCCTGCGGAAAACACCATATATTTT
CASSQGPAENTIYF
>once|TRBV10-3|TRBJ1-4|NA|15
TGTGCCATCAGTGAGGGGGGCACAGGGAAAGAAAAACTGTTTTTT
CAISEGGTGKEKLFF
>NA|TRBV5-1|TRBJ1-6|NA|16
TGCGCCAGCAGCTCATCAGGGGTTGAGGGAAAATCACCCCTCCACTTT
CASSSSGVEGKSPLHF
>NA|TRBV7-3|TRBJ2-3|NA|13
TGTGCCAGCAGCAATCCAGGGGCTTATACGCAGTATTTT
CASSNPGAYTQYF
>few|TRBV18|TRBJ2-3|NA|13
TGTGCCAGCTCATTGCAGGACACAGATACGCAGTATTTT
CASSLQDTDTQYF
>NA|TRBV3-1/TRBV3-2|TRBJ2-3|TRBD2|16
TGTGCCAGCAGCCAGAGGGCGGGGGGGTTTACAGATACGCAGTATTTT
CASSQRAGGFTDTQYF
>once|TRBV12-3/TRBV12-4|TRBJ1-2|NA|13
TGTGCCAGCAGTCAAGGACAGTCCTATGGCTACACCTTC
CASSQGQSYGYTF
>once|TRBV2|TRBJ1-2|TRBD1|13
TGTGCCAGCAGTCACGGGACAGGTTATGGCTACACCTTC
CASSHGTGYGYTF
>NA|TRBV11-2|TRBJ2-1|NA|16
TGTGCCAGCAGCTTAGTAAGTAGCGGATCCCACAATGAGCAGTTCTTC
CASSLVSSGSHNEQFF
>NA|TRBV5-1|TRBJ1-2|TRBD1|13
TGCGCCAGCAGCTTAGACAGGGTCTATGGCTACACCTTC
CASSLDRVYGYTF
>NA|TRBV7-2|TRBJ1-1|TRBD1|18
TGTGCCAGCAGCCATAGCCGTCGCGGACAGGGGCTGAACACTGAAGCTTTCTTT
CASSHSRRGQGLNTEAFF
>NA|TRBV5-1|TRBJ1-3|TRBD1|16
TGCGCCAGCAGCTTGCCTGGGACAGGGACTGGAAACACCATATATTTT
CASSLPGTGTGNTIYF
>NA|TRBV23-1|TRBJ1-5|NA|17
TGCGCCAGCAGTCAAGAGTATGGGCAGATTAGCAATCAGCCCCAGCATTTT
CASSQEYGQISNQPQHF
>NA|TRBV6-5|TRBJ1-3|TRBD1|15
TGTGCCAGCGGGGTACAGGGGTTCTCTGGAAACACCATATATTTT
CASGVQGFSGNTIYF
>NA|TRBV19|TRBJ1-1|NA|13
TGTGCCAGTAGCGCCGTAGCGAACACTGAAGCTTTCTTT
CASSAVANTEAFF
>few|TRBV3-1/TRBV3-2|TRBJ2-7|NA|13
TGTGCCAGCAGCCAAGAGAGGGACTACGAGCAGTACTTC
CASSQERDYEQYF